Shown below are 21 T cell receptor beta chains from a single sample sequenced in a study of T cells of healthy individuals. Via MiXCR, TCRdb re-called the 5' RACE reads, giving one row per CDR3 protein. The sample holds around 53,000 distinct CDR3 sequences, around 15% seen once. These TCRs come from a human donor in good health.

This clonotype was recorded many times. The CDR3 sequence: CASSGTAYNEQFF. DNA for the CDR3: TGTGCCAGCAGTGGGACAGCCTACAATGAGCAGTTCTTC. This chain connects TRBV2 to TRBJ2-1, with D possibly matching TRBD1 (6 bases). Germline V lookup: CDR1 SNHLY, CDR2 FYNNEI. The CDR3 is 13 residues long. The ends were cut back, 4 bases at V and 2 bases at J, with 6 bases in the middle. Full variable domain (outside the CDR3, taken from reference TRBV2 and TRBJ2-1): EPEVTQTPSHQVTQMGQEVILRCVPISNHLYFYWYRQILGQKVEFLVSFYNNEISEKSEIFDDQFSVERPDGSNFTLKIRSTKLEDSAMYFCASSGTAYNEQFFGPGTRLTVL.

As for this clonotype: A read error may explain this, as a much larger clone is one base away. The chain is built from TRBV2 and TRBJ2-7; perhaps D is TRBD1 or TRBD2 (5 bases each). The CDR3 runs 14 residues. CDR1 SNHLY and CDR2 FYNNEI come from the germline V gene. Trimming removed 9 bases from V and 2 bases from J, with 17 bases in between. CDR3 nucleotide sequence: TGTGCCAGTGGGCTTCGGGACCTTACCTACGAGCAGTACTTC. This gives the protein CASGLRDLTYEQYF. The full variable domain, its missing parts supplied by reference TRBV2 and TRBJ2-7, is EPEVTQTPSHQVTQMGQEVILRCVPISNHLYFYWYRQILGQKVEFLVSFYNNEISEKSEIFDDQFSVERPDGSNFTLKIRSTKLEDSAMYFCASGLRDLTYEQYFGPGTRLTVT.

The V gene is TRBV20-1, the J gene TRBJ2-7, with TRBD2 identical over 8 bases. The CDR3 loop spans 15 amino acids. Germline V gives CDR1 DFQATT, CDR2 SNEGSKA (reference sequence). Trimming removed 2 bases from V and 0 bases from J; junction bases left unmatched: 6. In DNA form, the CDR3 reads TGCAGTGCTAGATCTATACTAGCGGACTCCTACGAGCAGTACTTC. Its protein product is CSARSILADSYEQYF.

The chain combines TRBV7-2 with TRBJ1-5; D gene uncertain. Trimming pared 2 bases from V and 5 bases from J, leaving 7 bases between. The CDR3 contains 13 residues. Germline CDR1 is SGHTA and CDR2 is FQGNSA. The CDR3 sequence: CASSLSDHQPQHF. CDR3 coding DNA: TGTGCCAGCAGCTTATCCGATCATCAGCCCCAGCATTTT.

The V and J genes are TRBV9 and TRBJ2-7; TRBD2 might be the D (6 bases). The germline gives CDR1 SGDLS, CDR2 YYNGEE. V lost 4 bases and J 6 bases, leaving 26 bases between the germline ends. There are 17 residues in the CDR3. DNA for the CDR3: TGTGCCAGCAGCCCGGGGACCCTTGTGGGGGGAGCCTCCGAGCAGTACTTC. Encoded protein: CASSPGTLVGGASEQYF.

This clonotype turned up a few times. This rearrangement joins TRBV20-1 to TRBJ2-3, with TRBD2 matching 8 bases. From germline, CDR1 is DFQATT and CDR2 SNEGSKA (reference sequence). This CDR3 spans 11 amino acids. This CDR3 reads CSGGGADTQYF. As DNA, the CDR3 is TGCAGCGGGGGGGGGGCAGATACGCAGTATTTT.

The rearrangement joins TRBV20-1 to TRBJ2-2; the match to TRBD2 covers 8 bases. V was clipped by 3 bases and J by 4 bases; unmatched bases: 13. This CDR3 is built from 17 residues. In germline, CDR1 is DFQATT, CDR2 SNEGSKA (reference sequence). CDR3 protein: CSASFSGGPIGTGELFF. The CDR3 bases are TGCAGTGCTAGCTTCTCGGGGGGGCCGATCGGCACCGGGGAGCTGTTTTTT.

The chain carries TRBV28 and TRBJ2-7, with 11 bases identical to TRBD2. This CDR3 has 14 amino acids. J was trimmed by 2 bases and V by 7 bases; bases with no gene match: 4. The germline gives CDR1 MDHEN, CDR2 SYDVKM. CDR3: CASTLGLAAYEQYF. CDR3 bases: TGTGCCAGCACTTTGGGACTAGCGGCCTACGAGCAGTACTTC.

This clonotype was seen ten or more times. The V gene is TRBV2, the J gene TRBJ1-2, with D unresolved. CDR3 length: 12 residues. Germline CDR1 is SNHLY and CDR2 is FYNNEI. Trimming removed 3 bases at V and 8 bases at J, with 10 bases between. The CDR3 bases are TGTGCCAGCAGTGAGGACGGTATCGGCTACACCTTC. As protein: CASSEDGIGYTF.

This clonotype appeared many times. The rearrangement joins TRBV7-8 to TRBJ2-3, with D uncertain. The length of the CDR3 is 15 residues. Trimming stripped 1 base from V and 8 bases from J, with 16 bases between. Germline loops: CDR1 SGHVS, CDR2 FQNEAQ. CDR3 DNA sequence: TGTGCCAGCAGCTTAGATCTGGTTCGGTTGGGTACGCAGTATTTT. Its translation: CASSLDLVRLGTQYF.

This clonotype came up many times. The CDR3 bases are TGCAGCGTTGTCCGGGATACCTACGAGCAGTACTTC. Translated, it gives CSVVRDTYEQYF. V gene TRBV29-1 combines with J gene TRBJ2-7, with a possible D match to TRBD2 (5 bases). From germline, CDR1 is SQVTM and CDR2 ANQGSEA. Trimming shortened V by 4 bases and J by 2 bases, and 9 bases separated the two germline ends. This CDR3 has 12 amino acids.

A note on this clonotype: A much larger clone differs from this one at a single base, so this may be a read error. This chain links TRBV5-1 with TRBJ2-1; 7 bases are a match to TRBD1. The CDR3 consists of 15 residues. Germline CDR1 and CDR2: SGHRS and YFSETQ. This CDR3 is CAGSPQGNPYNEQFF. The CDR3 DNA is TGCGCCGGCAGTCCACAGGGGAACCCCTACAATGAGCAGTTCTTC.

This chain links TRBV4-3 with TRBJ1-2; TRBD1 aligns across 7 bases. The germline V gene has CDR1 LGHNA and CDR2 YSLEER. The CDR3 covers 15 residues. The trim removed 2 bases at V and 4 bases at J, leaving 7 bases unmatched. CDR3: CASSQSLRGPYGYTF. CDR3 coding DNA: TGCGCCAGCAGCCAAAGCCTGAGGGGGCCCTATGGCTACACCTTC.

This clonotype was seen a few times. This sequence joins TRBV2 and TRBJ2-5; 14 nucleotides agree with TRBD2. The J segment lost 4 bases and the V segment lost 4 bases, leaving 5 bases of the junction unmatched. The CDR3 runs to 16 residues. In germline, CDR1 is SNHLY, CDR2 FYNNEI. In DNA, the CDR3 is TGTGCCAGCAGTGGGACTAGCGGGGGGCCTGGAGAGACCCAGTACTTC. Protein sequence: CASSGTSGGPGETQYF. Looking up the rest from reference TRBV2 and TRBJ2-5 gives the full variable domain: EPEVTQTPSHQVTQMGQEVILRCVPISNHLYFYWYRQILGQKVEFLVSFYNNEISEKSEIFDDQFSVERPDGSNFTLKIRSTKLEDSAMYFCASSGTSGGPGETQYFGPGTRLLVL.

This chain connects TRBV6-5 to TRBJ1-1; D is unresolved. CDR3 size: 14 residues. Per the germline V gene, CDR1 is MNHEY and CDR2 is SVGAGI. The V and J ends lost 0 bases and 1 base respectively, with 6 bases between them. DNA for the CDR3: TGTGCCAGCAGTTACTCGGGGAAGAACACTGAAGCTTTCTTT. This encodes CASSYSGKNTEAFF.

The genes are TRBV7-9 and TRBJ2-5, with 8 bases identical to TRBD1. Looked up from germline, CDR1 is SEHNR and CDR2 is FQNEAQ (reference sequence). After removal of 4 bases from V and 2 bases from J, the junction contained 9 bases not matched to a gene. The CDR3 has 16 residues. For the CDR3, the DNA is TGTGCCAGCAGCTCCCTTCAGGGGGCTAGACAAGAGACCCAGTACTTC. Encoded protein: CASSSLQGARQETQYF.

In its sample, this clonotype was seen many times. The chain employs TRBV24-1 and TRBJ2-3, with D unclear. CDR1 KGHDR and CDR2 SFDVKD come from the germline V gene. V lost 3 bases and J lost 4, with 16 bases in between. CDR3 size: 16 residues. CDR3 DNA sequence: TGTGCCACCAGTGATGCTGTCCCCTCTGTAGCAGATACGCAGTATTTT. Translated, it gives CATSDAVPSVADTQYF.

This clonotype was picked up many times. V is TRBV20-1 and J is TRBJ1-5, with 10 bases aligning to TRBD1. The CDR3 has 16 residues. The germline gives CDR1 DFQATT, CDR2 SNEGSKA (reference sequence). V shed 0 bases, J shed 5 bases, and the junction held 7 bases outside the gene matches. The CDR3 nucleotides read TGCAGTGCTAGAGAATGGGACAGGGGAGACCATCAGCCCCAGCATTTT. Protein sequence: CSAREWDRGDHQPQHF.

The J gene is TRBJ2-7, the V gene TRBV4-3; D gene uncertain. Per germline, CDR1 LGHNA and CDR2 YSLEER. With 1 base removed from V and 3 bases from J, the gap between germline ends came to 10 bases. This CDR3 has 14 amino acids. CDR3 amino acids: CASSQANGDYEQYF. In nucleotides, the CDR3 is TGCGCCAGCAGCCAAGCGAACGGTGACTACGAGCAGTACTTC.

This chain joins TRBV7-9 and TRBJ2-5; TRBD1 aligns across 8 bases. CDR3 length equals 14 residues. The germline V gene encodes CDR1 SEHNR and CDR2 FQNEAQ (reference sequence). V trimming: 5 bases; J trimming: 3 bases; junction bases outside the gene matches: 5. CDR3 loop: CASSMTGDEETQYF. The CDR3 DNA is TGTGCCAGCAGCATGACAGGGGACGAAGAGACCCAGTACTTC.

The table lists this clonotype with many counts. The V and J genes are TRBV3-1 and TRBJ2-1; 7 nucleotides match TRBD1. The ends lost 0 bases at V and 8 bases at J; junction bases unmatched: 10. The CDR3 extends over 16 amino acids. CDR1 and CDR2 from the germline V gene are LGHDT and YNNKEL (reference sequence). The CDR3 DNA reads as TGTGCCAGCAGCCAAGAATGGCAGGGGGTAGGTCATGAGCAGTTCTTC. The encoded protein is CASSQEWQGVGHEQFF.